Shown below are 16 T cell receptor beta chains from a single sample sequenced in a study of cytomegalovirus exposure and HLA in healthy donors. Sequencing used immunoSEQ multiplex PCR; TCRdb keeps in-frame clones, though not all of them. The sample records over 200,000 clones, roughly 88% being singletons. The sequenced sample was PBMCs. These TCRs come from a woman aged 18-29 years in good health and CMV-seronegative.

V is TRBV28 and J is TRBJ2-3, with 9 bases lining up with TRBD2. The CDR3 has 15 amino acids. The germline V gene has CDR1 MDHEN and CDR2 SYDVKM. V dropped 6 bases and J dropped 1; count of bases not matched to a gene: 5. CDR3 nucleotides: TGTGCCAGCAGAGAAAGGACTAGCGGCACAGATACGCAGTATTTT. This sequence encodes CASRERTSGTDTQYF. Based on the CDR3 plus reference TRBV28 and TRBJ2-3, the full variable domain is DVKVTQSSRYLVKRTGEKVFLECVQDMDHENMFWYRQDPGLGLRLIYFSYDVKMKEKGDIPEGYSVSREKKERFSLILESASTNQTSMYLCASRERTSGTDTQYFGPGTRLTVL.

The chain links TRBV7-6 to TRBJ2-1; TRBD2 might be the D (6 bases). CDR1 and CDR2 from the germline V gene are SGHVS and FNYEAQ. Trimming removed 4 bases from V and 7 bases from J, with 8 bases in between. CDR3 length: 12 amino acids. CDR3 residues: CASSSGGNEQFF. DNA for the CDR3: TGTGCCAGCAGCTCCGGGGGTAATGAGCAGTTCTTC.

The chain recombines TRBV11-1 with TRBJ2-7; 7 bases match TRBD1. The CDR3 sequence is 11 residues long. V gave up 6 bases and J gave up 10 bases; unmatched junction bases: 6. Germline V gene sequence: CDR1 SGHAT, CDR2 FQDESV (reference sequence). The CDR3: CASSGWTGQYF. The CDR3 DNA follows: TGTGCCAGCAGTGGATGGACAGGACAGTACTTC. The full variable domain, its missing parts supplied by reference TRBV11-1 and TRBJ2-7, is EAEVAQSPRYKITEKSQAVAFWCDPISGHATLYWYRQILGQGPELLVQFQDESVVDDSQLPKDRFSAERLKGVDSTLKIQPAELGDSAMYLCASSGWTGQYFGPGTRLTVT.

As to this clone: One end of the junction is discordant with germline, which a read error may explain. The V and J genes are TRBV2 and TRBJ1-5; D is possibly TRBD1 (6 bases). CDR3 length equals 15 residues. Looked up from germline, CDR1 is SNHLY and CDR2 is FYNNEI. The CDR3, as DNA: TGTGCCGGCAGTGGGGTCAGGGGAAAGCGTCAGCCCCAGCATTTT. It codes for CAGSGVRGKRQPQHF.

The chain couples TRBV30 to TRBJ2-7; 7 positions agree with TRBD2. The CDR3 sequence is 17 residues long. J gave up 4 bases and V 1 base, and 16 bases lay outside the gene matches. The V gene's germline CDR1 is GTSNPN and CDR2 SVGIG (reference sequence). The CDR3, as DNA: TGTGCCTGGAGTGGGCCGGGACTACCGTATCGACAATACGAGCAGTACTTC. This encodes CAWSGPGLPYRQYEQYF.

This chain joins TRBV2 and TRBJ2-1; D perhaps matches TRBD1 (6 bases). CDR1 is SNHLY, CDR2 FYNNEI, per germline. Trimming took off 6 bases at V and 11 bases at J, with 17 bases between the two ends. The CDR3 runs 13 residues. The CDR3 DNA reads as TGTGCCAGCAGCCTGACAGGAGGACCAAAGCAGTTCTTC. As protein: CASSLTGGPKQFF.

V usage is TRBV4-1 and J usage is TRBJ2-2, with TRBD1 matching 8 bases. The CDR3 sequence is 17 residues long. Germline CDR1 is MGHRA and CDR2 is YSYEKL. V lost 3 bases, J lost 7 bases, and 13 bases stayed unmatched. In nucleotides, the CDR3 is TGCGCCAGCAGCCAGCCTCGGGCAGGGGGCGCGGGCGGGGAGCTGTTTTTT. As protein: CASSQPRAGGAGGELFF.

The chain joins TRBV27 to TRBJ2-1; 8 positions agree with TRBD1. The CDR3 spans 12 residues. With V trimmed by 5 bases and J by 10 bases, 4 bases remained unmatched. Per the germline V gene, CDR1 is MNHEY and CDR2 is SMNVEV (reference sequence). CDR3: CASSPRGREQFF. CDR3 DNA: TGTGCCAGCAGTCCCAGGGGGCGAGAGCAGTTCTTC.

V usage is TRBV9 and J usage is TRBJ1-4; TRBD1 agrees at 7 bases. CDR3 length: 17 amino acids. V shed 4 bases and J 7 bases; nucleotides not matched to a gene: 16. Germline lookup yields CDR1 SGDLS and CDR2 YYNGEE. In nucleotides, the CDR3 is TGTGCCAGCAGCCCCCGAGGAGGGGGAACAGGGGCTGAAAAACTGTTTTTT. It encodes CASSPRGGGTGAEKLFF. The full variable domain, its missing parts supplied by reference TRBV9 and TRBJ1-4, is DSGVTQTPKHLITATGQRVTLRCSPRSGDLSVYWYQQSLDQGLQFLIQYYNGEERAKGNILERFSAQQFPDLHSELNLSSLELGDSALYFCASSPRGGGTGAEKLFFGSGTQLSVL.

The J gene is TRBJ2-5, the V gene TRBV6-1; D call uncertain. V was clipped by 6 bases and J by 4 bases, with 6 bases between them. This CDR3 has 11 residues. Germline V gene sequence: CDR1 MNHNS, CDR2 SASEGT. The CDR3 DNA reads TGTGCCAGCAGGCCCGGAGAGACCCAGTACTTC. Its translation is CASRPGETQYF.

CDR3 in amino acids: CASSMWGRPETQYF. The DNA of the CDR3 is TGTGCCAGTAGTATGTGGGGCCGTCCAGAGACCCAGTACTTC. J is TRBJ2-5 and V is TRBV19; possible D gene TRBD1, 5 bases. V was trimmed by 3 bases and J by 4 bases, leaving 12 bases between them. This CDR3 is 14 amino acids long. Germline CDR1 is LNHDA and CDR2 is SQIVND (reference sequence).

The chain carries TRBV7-6 and TRBJ2-2; 12 bases are shared with TRBD2. Germline V lookup: CDR1 SGHVS, CDR2 FNYEAQ. This CDR3 comprises 20 residues. V lost 5 bases and J lost 4; bases outside the gene matches: 17. The CDR3 DNA reads TGTGCCAGCAGCCGGCCTAGCGGGAGGGCCTCGGAAGGGGGCACCGGGGAGCTGTTTTTT. This codes for CASSRPSGRASEGGTGELFF.

The chain uses TRBV4-1 and TRBJ2-4; 14 bases are a match to TRBD2. V lost 1 base to trimming and J lost 0 bases; unmatched junction nucleotides: 2. The CDR3 is 18 residues long. Germline V CDR1 and CDR2: MGHRA, YSYEKL. The DNA of the CDR3 is TGCGCCAGCAGCCAAGGACTAGCGGGAGGGGTAGCCAAAAACATTCAGTACTTC. Protein sequence: CASSQGLAGGVAKNIQYF.

This clone was picked up one time. The V gene is TRBV19, the J gene TRBJ2-7, with a tentative D call TRBD1 (5 bases). In germline, CDR1 is LNHDA, CDR2 SQIVND (reference sequence). This CDR3 spans 12 amino acids. Trimming cost V 9 bases and J 1 base, with 10 bases left between them. As DNA, the CDR3 is TGTGCCAGCCCCGACAGTTCCTACGAGCAGTACTTC. Encoded protein: CASPDSSYEQYF.

This sequence joins TRBV5-1 and TRBJ1-4; 8 bases are a match to TRBD1. V was clipped by 3 bases and J by 8 bases; unmatched bases: 6. Germline CDR1 and CDR2: SGHRS and YFSETQ. There are 14 residues in the CDR3. The CDR3 nucleotides are TGCGCCAGCAGCTCTGGACAGGGAGGGGAAAAACTGTTTTTT. Translation gives CASSSGQGGEKLFF.

The rearrangement links TRBV5-1 to TRBJ1-2; D not resolved. The CDR3 totals 13 residues. Trimming took 2 bases from V and 6 from J, leaving 11 bases between them. Looked up from germline, CDR1 is SGHRS and CDR2 is YFSETQ. As DNA, the CDR3 is TGCGCCAGCAGCTTAGACTTCGAGGATGGCTACACCTTC. Translation gives CASSLDFEDGYTF.